Here is one T cell receptor (beta chain) with its context. These data belong to a study of OX40 agonist ivuxolimab in advanced cancers. Profiling relied on immunoSEQ multiplex PCR, and the TCRdb table lists in-frame clones only, not all of them. The sample has approximately 37,000 clones, around 83% seen once. The clonotype comes from an adult with an advanced solid tumor such as melanoma, head and neck, liver or kidney cancer. The starting material was CD4+ or CD8+ T cells sorted from blood, obtained in a trial of the OX40 agonist ivuxolimab.

The CDR3 DNA follows: TGTGCCAGTAGCCCTGAAGGGCCGGGCTTCTACGAGCAGTACTTC. Translated: CASSPEGPGFYEQYF. This rearrangement joins TRBV19 to TRBJ2-7, with D hard to call. Germline values: CDR1 LNHDA, CDR2 SQIVND (reference sequence). The CDR3 has 15 residues. V was clipped by 6 bases and J by 3 bases, with 18 bases between them.